This TCR beta chain came from a study of OX40 agonist ivuxolimab in advanced cancers. Of note for this clone: Its specificity is not known.

Study-wide results and limits: On average, a greater number of expanded clones characterised CD8+ T cells relative to CD4+. Which antigen the expanded peripheral T cells recognized is unknown. Certain nonresponders likewise exhibited a low normalized T-cell clonal expansion.

Using immunoSEQ multiplex PCR, the repertoire was profiled, and TCRdb retains in-frame clones only, with some absent. The table records about 80,000 clones, around 93% of them present only once. Germline V gene data show CDR1 as MNHEY and CDR2 as SVGAGI. Trimming took 2 bases from V and 9 from J; bases not matched to a gene: 6. This CDR3 is 13 amino acids long. J is TRBJ1-2 and V is TRBV6-5; 7 nucleotides agree with TRBD1. The input for sequencing was CD4+ or CD8+ T cells sorted from blood, taken in a trial of the OX40 agonist ivuxolimab. The sequence derives from an adult with an advanced solid tumor such as melanoma, head and neck, liver or kidney cancer. The CDR3 here is CASSYGTDMSYTF. The CDR3 DNA reads TGTGCCAGCAGTTACGGGACAGATATGAGCTACACCTTC.